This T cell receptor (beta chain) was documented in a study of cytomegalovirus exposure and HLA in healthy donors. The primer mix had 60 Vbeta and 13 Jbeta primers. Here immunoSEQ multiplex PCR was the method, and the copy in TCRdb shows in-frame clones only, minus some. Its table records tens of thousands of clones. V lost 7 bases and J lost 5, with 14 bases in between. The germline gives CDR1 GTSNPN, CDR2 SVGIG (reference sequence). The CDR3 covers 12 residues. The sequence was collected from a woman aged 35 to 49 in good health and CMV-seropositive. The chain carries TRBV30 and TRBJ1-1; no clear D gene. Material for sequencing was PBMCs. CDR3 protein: CASDKTGTEAFF. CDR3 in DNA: TGTGCCTCCGACAAGACGGGGACTGAAGCTTTCTTT. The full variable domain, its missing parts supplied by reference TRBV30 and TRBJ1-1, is SQTIHQWPATLVQPVGSPLSLECTVEGTSNPNLYWYRQAAGRGLQLLFYSVGIGQISSEVPQNLSASRPQDRQFILSSKKLLLSDSGFYLCASDKTGTEAFFGQGTRLTVV.